This T cell receptor beta chain stems from a study of T cell clonotyping in hematopoietic cell transplantation. General study points: Without cell sorting, CD4 versus CD8 contributions remain unresolved. Graft donor and pretransplant recipient Inverse Simpson Index values predicted broader posttransplant TCR diversity. Few recipient clonotypes overlapped donors; over 95% were de novo at given depth.

Generated by immunoSEQ multiplex PCR, the TCRdb table keeps only in-frame clones and is missing some. The sample contains about 9,300 clones, around 80% of which appear only once. Worth noting for this clone: Its target is unknown.

This CDR3 has 14 amino acids. Per the germline V gene, CDR1 is MNHEY and CDR2 is SVGAGI. V dropped 2 bases and J dropped 5; count of bases not matched to a gene: 3. This TCR was sampled from a male patient over 55 who had an allogeneic stem cell transplant from an unrelated donor, so the T cells may come from the graft donor. Some clones in this sample may be carry-over from other donors' samples. This sequence joins TRBV6-5 and TRBJ1-2; 9 bases fit TRBD1. The sequencing used PBMCs, collected at the time of graft-versus-host disease after allogeneic stem cell transplant. The CDR3 spells CASSYGQGIYGYTF. The CDR3 nucleotides are TGTGCCAGCAGTTACGGACAGGGGATTTATGGCTACACCTTC.